This T cell receptor beta chain was sequenced for a study of shared clonotypes between healthy human individuals. The study, taken as a whole, reports: Only blood samples were collected, and tissue repertoires likely differ.

Comments on this clone: As yet, its antigen is unknown.

Genomic DNA (from each subset) was split evenly across several immunoSEQ plates. The table came from immunoSEQ multiplex PCR; TCRdb's copy has only in-frame clones and leaves some out. The sample contains about 2 million clones, around 96% of which appear only once. Germline trimming cut 6 bases from V and 2 bases from J; bases unmatched to any gene: 9. Per the germline V gene, CDR1 is LNHDA and CDR2 is SQIVND (reference sequence). This CDR3 is built from 16 residues. CD45RO-negative, CCR7-positively selected cells formed the naive CD8 fraction, excluding terminally differentiated effector memory CD45RA+ cells. Nashville, Tennessee was home to all donors, each a Caucasian adult.

The receptor was derived from a man aged 18 to 29 in good health. The sample was naive CD8+ T cells sorted from blood. The J gene is TRBJ2-5, the V gene TRBV19, with 10 bases identical to TRBD2. The CDR3, as DNA: TGTGCCAGTAGGCCGGGACTAGCGAGCCCACAAGAGACCCAGTACTTC. Translated, it gives CASRPGLASPQETQYF.